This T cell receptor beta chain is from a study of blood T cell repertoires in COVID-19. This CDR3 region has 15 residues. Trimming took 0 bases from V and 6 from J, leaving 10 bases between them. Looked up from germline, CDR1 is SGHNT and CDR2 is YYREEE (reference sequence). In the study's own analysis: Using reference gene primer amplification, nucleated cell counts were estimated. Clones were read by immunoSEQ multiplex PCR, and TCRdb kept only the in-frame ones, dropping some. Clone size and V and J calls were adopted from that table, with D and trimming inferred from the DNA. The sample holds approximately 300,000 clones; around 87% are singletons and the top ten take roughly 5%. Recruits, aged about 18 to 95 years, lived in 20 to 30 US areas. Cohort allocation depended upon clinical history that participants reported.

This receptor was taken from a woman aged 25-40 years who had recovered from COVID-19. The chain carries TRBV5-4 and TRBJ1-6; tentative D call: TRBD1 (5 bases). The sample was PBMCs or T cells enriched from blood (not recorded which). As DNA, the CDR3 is TGTGCCAGCAGCTTGGAAATGACAGTTAATTCACCCCTCCACTTT. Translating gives CASSLEMTVNSPLHF.